This T cell receptor beta chain was sequenced during a study of T cells after yellow fever vaccination. Study-wide background: Fractions of limited cellularity were prepared by means of SMART-Seq v4 Ultra Low Input.

Germline V gene lookup returns CDR1 SEHNR and CDR2 FQNEAQ (reference sequence). Trimming took off 5 bases at V and 7 bases at J, with 6 bases between the two ends. The CDR3 length is 11 residues. The study's findings and limits: Most clones from primary vaccination resurfaced after the booster (approximately 95% CD4, around 91% CD8). The study noted that FACS-sorted repertoires could contain abundant clonotypes contaminating from the bulk population.

This clonotype has only a few counts. Its target is not known. Template switching with 5'RACE generated the TCR cDNA and added a universal primer site and UMIs. MiXCR, applied by TCRdb to the 5' RACE reads, yields one record per CDR3 protein. Of approximately 550,000 distinct CDR3 sequences in the sample, about 13% were seen once. The TCR was taken from a man in his thirties or forties who received the YFV17D yellow fever vaccine. J is TRBJ2-1 and V is TRBV7-9, with D uncertain. Material: PBMCs, obtained on the day of the yellow fever booster vaccination. The CDR3 sequence: CASSNWNEQFF. CDR3 DNA sequence: TGTGCCAGCAGCAATTGGAATGAGCAGTTCTTC.